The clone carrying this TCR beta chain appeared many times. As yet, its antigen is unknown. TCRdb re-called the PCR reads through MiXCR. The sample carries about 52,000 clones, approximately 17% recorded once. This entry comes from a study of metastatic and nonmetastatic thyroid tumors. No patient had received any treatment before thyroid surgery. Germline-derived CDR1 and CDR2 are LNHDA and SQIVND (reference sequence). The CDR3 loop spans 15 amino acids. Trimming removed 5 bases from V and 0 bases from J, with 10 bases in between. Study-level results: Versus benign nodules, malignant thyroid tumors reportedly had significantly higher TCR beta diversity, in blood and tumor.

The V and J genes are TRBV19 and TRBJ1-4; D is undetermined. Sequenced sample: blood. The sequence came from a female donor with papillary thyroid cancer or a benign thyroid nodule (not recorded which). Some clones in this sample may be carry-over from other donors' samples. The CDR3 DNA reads TGTGCCAGTAGTGTCGGACCGGCAACTAATGAAAAACTGTTTTTT. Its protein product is CASSVGPATNEKLFF.